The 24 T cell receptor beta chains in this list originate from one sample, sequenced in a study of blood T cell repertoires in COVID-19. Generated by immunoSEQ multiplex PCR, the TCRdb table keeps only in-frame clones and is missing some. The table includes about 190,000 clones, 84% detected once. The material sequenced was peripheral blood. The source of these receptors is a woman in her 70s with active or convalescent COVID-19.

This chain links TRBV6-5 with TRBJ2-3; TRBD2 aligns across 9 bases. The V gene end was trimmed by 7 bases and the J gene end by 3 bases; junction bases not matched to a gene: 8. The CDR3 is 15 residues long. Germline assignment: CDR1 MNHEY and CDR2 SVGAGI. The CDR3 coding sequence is TGTGCCAGCATTTTTCTAGCGGGACCAACAGATACGCAGTATTTT. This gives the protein CASIFLAGPTDTQYF.

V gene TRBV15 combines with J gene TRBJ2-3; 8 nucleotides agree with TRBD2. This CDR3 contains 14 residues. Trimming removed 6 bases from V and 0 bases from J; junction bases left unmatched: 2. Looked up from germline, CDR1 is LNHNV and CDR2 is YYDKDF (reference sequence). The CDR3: CATRSSGSTDTQYF. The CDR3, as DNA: TGTGCCACCAGATCTAGCGGGAGCACAGATACGCAGTATTTT.

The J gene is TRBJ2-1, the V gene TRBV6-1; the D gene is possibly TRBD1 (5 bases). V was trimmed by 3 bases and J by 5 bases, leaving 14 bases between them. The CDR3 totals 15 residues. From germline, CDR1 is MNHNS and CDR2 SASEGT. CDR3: CASSEWWTNDNEQFF. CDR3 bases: TGTGCCAGCAGTGAGTGGTGGACAAATGACAATGAGCAGTTCTTC.

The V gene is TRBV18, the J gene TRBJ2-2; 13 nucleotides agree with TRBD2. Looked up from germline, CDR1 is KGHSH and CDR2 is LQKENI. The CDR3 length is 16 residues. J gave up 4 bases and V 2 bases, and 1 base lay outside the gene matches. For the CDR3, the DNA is TGTGCCAGCTCACCAGGACTAGCGGGGGTCACCGGGGAGCTGTTTTTT. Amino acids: CASSPGLAGVTGELFF.

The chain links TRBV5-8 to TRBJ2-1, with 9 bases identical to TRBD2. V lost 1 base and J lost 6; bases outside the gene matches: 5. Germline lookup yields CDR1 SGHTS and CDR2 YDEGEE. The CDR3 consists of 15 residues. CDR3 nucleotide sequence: TGTGCCAGCAGCTTGAGGCTAGCGGGACCCAATGAGCAGTTCTTC. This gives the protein CASSLRLAGPNEQFF.

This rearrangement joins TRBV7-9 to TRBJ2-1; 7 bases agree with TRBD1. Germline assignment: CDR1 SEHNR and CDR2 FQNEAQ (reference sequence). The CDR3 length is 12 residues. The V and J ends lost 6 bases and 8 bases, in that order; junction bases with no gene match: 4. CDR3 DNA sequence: TGTGCCAGCAGAGGGGGCTGGGATGAGCAGTTCTTC. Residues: CASRGGWDEQFF.

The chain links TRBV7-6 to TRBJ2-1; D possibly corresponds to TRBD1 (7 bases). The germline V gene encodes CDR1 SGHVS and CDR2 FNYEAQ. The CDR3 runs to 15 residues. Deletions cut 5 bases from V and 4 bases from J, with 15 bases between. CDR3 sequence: CASSRGTDLYNEQFF. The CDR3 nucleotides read TGTGCCAGCAGCCGGGGGACAGATCTTTACAATGAGCAGTTCTTC.

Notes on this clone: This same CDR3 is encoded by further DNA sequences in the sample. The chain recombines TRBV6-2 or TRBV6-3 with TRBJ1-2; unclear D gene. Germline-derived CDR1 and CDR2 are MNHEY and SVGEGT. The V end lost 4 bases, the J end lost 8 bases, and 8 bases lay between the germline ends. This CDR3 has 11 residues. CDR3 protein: CASSSMTGYTF. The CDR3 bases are TGTGCCAGCAGTTCGATGACAGGCTACACCTTC.

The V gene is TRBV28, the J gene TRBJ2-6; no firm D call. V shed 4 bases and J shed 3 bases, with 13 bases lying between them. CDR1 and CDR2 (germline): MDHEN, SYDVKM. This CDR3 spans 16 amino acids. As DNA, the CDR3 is TGTGCCAGCAGTTCCCCCGCCCGAGGTGGGGCCAACGTCCTGACTTTC. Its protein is CASSSPARGGANVLTF.

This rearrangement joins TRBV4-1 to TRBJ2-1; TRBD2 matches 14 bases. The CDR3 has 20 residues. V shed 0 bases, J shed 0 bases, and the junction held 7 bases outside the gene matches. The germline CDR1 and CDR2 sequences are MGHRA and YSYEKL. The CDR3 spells CASSQDRTSGRRSSYNEQFF. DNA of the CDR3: TGCGCCAGCAGCCAAGATCGGACTAGCGGGAGGAGAAGCTCCTACAATGAGCAGTTCTTC.

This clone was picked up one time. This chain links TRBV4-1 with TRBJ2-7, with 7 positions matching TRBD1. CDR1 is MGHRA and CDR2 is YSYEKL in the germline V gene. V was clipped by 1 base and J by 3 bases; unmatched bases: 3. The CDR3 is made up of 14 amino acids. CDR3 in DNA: TGCGCCAGCAGCCAAGGACAGGGAGTCTACGAGCAGTACTTC. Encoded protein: CASSQGQGVYEQYF.

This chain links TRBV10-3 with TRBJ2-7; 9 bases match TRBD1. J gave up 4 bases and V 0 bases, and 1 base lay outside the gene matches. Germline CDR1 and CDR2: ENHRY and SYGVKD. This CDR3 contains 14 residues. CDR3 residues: CAISESGTGYEQYF. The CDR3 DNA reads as TGTGCCATCAGTGAGTCTGGGACAGGGTACGAGCAGTACTTC.

CDR3 nucleotide sequence: TGTGCCAGCAGCTTAGGTACGGCGGGAGGGCAGTTCTTC. Its translation: CASSLGTAGGQFF. The V call is TRBV7-2, the J call TRBJ2-1; TRBD2 agrees at 8 bases. The CDR3 is 13 amino acids. CDR1 is SGHTA, CDR2 FQGNSA, per germline. J was trimmed by 12 bases and V by 1 base; bases with no gene match: 5.

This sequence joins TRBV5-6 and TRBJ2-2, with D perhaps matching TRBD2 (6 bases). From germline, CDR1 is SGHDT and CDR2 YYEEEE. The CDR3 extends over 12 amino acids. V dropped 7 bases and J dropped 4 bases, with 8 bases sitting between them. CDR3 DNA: TGTGCCAGCGGGCGGGGCACCGGGGAGCTGTTTTTT. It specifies CASGRGTGELFF.

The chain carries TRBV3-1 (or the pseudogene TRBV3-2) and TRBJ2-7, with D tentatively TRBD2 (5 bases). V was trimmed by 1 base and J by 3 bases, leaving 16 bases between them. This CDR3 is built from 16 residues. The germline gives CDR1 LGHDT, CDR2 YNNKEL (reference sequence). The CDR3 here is CASSQVPGLEHYEQYF. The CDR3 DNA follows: TGTGCCAGCAGCCAAGTCCCCGGACTGGAGCACTACGAGCAGTACTTC.

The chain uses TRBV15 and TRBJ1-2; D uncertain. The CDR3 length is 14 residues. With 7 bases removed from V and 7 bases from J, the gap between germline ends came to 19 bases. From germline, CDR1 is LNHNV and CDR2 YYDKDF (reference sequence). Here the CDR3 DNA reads TGTGCCACCAACGATGCGGTCGGGAGGAGTGGCTACACCTTC. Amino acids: CATNDAVGRSGYTF.

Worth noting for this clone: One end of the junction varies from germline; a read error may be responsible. The CDR3 DNA reads TGTGCCAGCAGCGTCGCCATACCAGGGAGCGAGGGGGCCCATTTT. Its protein product is CASSVAIPGSEGAHF. The chain carries TRBV7-9 and TRBJ2-2, with TRBD1 identical over 7 bases. The V gene's germline CDR1 is SEHNR and CDR2 FQNEAQ (reference sequence). CDR3 size: 15 residues.

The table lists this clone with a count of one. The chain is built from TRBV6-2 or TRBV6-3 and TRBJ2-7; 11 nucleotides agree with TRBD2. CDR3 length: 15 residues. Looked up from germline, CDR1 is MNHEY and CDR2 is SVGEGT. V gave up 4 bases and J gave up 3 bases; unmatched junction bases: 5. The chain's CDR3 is CASSSLAGVDYEQYF. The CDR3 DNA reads TGTGCCAGCAGTTCACTAGCGGGAGTGGACTACGAGCAGTACTTC.

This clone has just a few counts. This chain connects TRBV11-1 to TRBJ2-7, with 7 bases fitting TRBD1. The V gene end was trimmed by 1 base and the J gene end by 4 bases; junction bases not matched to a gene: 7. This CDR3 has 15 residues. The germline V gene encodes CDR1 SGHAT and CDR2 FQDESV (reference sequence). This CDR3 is CASSLEMDRPYEQYF. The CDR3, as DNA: TGTGCCAGCAGCTTAGAGATGGACAGGCCGTACGAGCAGTACTTC.

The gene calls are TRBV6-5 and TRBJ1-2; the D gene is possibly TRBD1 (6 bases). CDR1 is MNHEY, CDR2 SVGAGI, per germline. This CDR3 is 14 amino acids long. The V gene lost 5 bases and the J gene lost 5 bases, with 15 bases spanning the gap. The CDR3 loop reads CASSNNRVTYGYTF. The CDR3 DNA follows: TGTGCCAGCAGTAACAACAGGGTTACTTATGGCTACACCTTC.

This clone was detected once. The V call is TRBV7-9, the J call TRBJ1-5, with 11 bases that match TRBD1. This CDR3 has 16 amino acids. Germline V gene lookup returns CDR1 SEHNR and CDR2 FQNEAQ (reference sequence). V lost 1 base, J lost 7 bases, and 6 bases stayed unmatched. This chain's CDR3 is CASSLDGDRGGQPQHF. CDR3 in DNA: TGTGCCAGCAGCTTAGACGGGGACAGGGGGGGACAGCCCCAGCATTTT.

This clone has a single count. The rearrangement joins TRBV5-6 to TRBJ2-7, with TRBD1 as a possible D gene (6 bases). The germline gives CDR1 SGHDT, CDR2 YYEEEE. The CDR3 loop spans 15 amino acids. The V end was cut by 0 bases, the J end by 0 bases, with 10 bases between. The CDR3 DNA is TGTGCCAGCAGCTTGGGGGGACATCACTCCTACGAGCAGTACTTC. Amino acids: CASSLGGHHSYEQYF. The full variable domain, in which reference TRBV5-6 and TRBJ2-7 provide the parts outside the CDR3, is DAGVTQSPTHLIKTRGQQVTLRCSPKSGHDTVSWYQQALGQGPQFIFQYYEEEERQRGNFPDRFSGHQFPNYSSELNVNALLLGDSALYLCASSLGGHHSYEQYFGPGTRLTVT.

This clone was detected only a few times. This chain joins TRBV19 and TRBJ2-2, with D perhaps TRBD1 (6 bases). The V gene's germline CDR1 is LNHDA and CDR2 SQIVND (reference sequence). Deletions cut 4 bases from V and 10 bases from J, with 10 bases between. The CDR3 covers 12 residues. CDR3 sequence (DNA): TGTGCCAGTAGTAGAGGGACATTGGAGCTGTTTTTT. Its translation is CASSRGTLELFF.

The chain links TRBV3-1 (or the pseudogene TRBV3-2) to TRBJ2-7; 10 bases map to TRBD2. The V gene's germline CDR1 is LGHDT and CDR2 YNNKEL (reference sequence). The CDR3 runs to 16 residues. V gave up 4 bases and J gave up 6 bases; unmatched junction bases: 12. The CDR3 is CASSPSLTSGPAEQYF. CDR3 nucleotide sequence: TGTGCCAGCAGCCCCTCCCTGACTAGCGGGCCCGCCGAGCAGTACTTC.